These 20 T cell receptor beta chains were all obtained from the same sample, sequenced in a study of cytomegalovirus exposure and HLA in healthy donors. This PCR relied on a set of 60 Vbeta primers and 13 Jbeta primers. TCRdb keeps only in-frame clones here, not all; method: immunoSEQ multiplex PCR. The sample lists about 160,000 clones; roughly 80% were seen once. The material sequenced was PBMCs. Receptors originate from a female donor in good health and CMV-seronegative.

The chain has TRBV9 and TRBJ2-2; no reliable D call. Germline CDR1 is SGDLS and CDR2 is YYNGEE. The V and J ends lost 2 bases and 0 bases respectively, with 11 bases between them. The length of the CDR3 is 16 residues. In DNA form, the CDR3 reads TGTGCCAGCAGCGTGAGTGGAGACCCGAACACCGGGGAGCTGTTTTTT. This gives the protein CASSVSGDPNTGELFF.

This clone was detected once. The J gene is TRBJ1-1, the V gene TRBV11-2, with 7 bases matching TRBD1. This CDR3 is built from 14 residues. From germline, CDR1 is SGHAT and CDR2 FQNNGV. Trimming removed 5 bases from V and 6 bases from J; junction bases left unmatched: 9. The CDR3 DNA sequence: TGTGCCAGCAGCCCCCAGGGGGGTCGGTCTGAAGCTTTCTTT. It specifies CASSPQGGRSEAFF.

The chain links TRBV15 to TRBJ1-2, with TRBD1 matching 11 bases. V trimming: 3 bases; J trimming: 1 base; junction bases outside the gene matches: 4. Germline CDR1 LNHNV, CDR2 YYDKDF (reference sequence). CDR3 length: 16 residues. DNA of the CDR3: TGTGCCACCAGCAGGGGACAGGGGGAGCTTAACTATGGCTACACCTTC. Translating it yields CATSRGQGELNYGYTF.

This clone was seen a single time. This chain links TRBV9 with TRBJ2-2; 9 positions match TRBD2. The germline V gene has CDR1 SGDLS and CDR2 YYNGEE. The CDR3 contains 17 residues. J was trimmed by 5 bases and V by 3 bases; bases with no gene match: 11. CDR3 in amino acids: CASSGGGRGSQTGELFF. The CDR3, as DNA: TGTGCCAGCAGCGGTGGCGGGAGGGGGTCCCAGACCGGGGAGCTGTTTTTT.

Only a few counts were recorded for this clone. The CDR3 loop is CASSVGGLAGGQETQYF. The CDR3 nucleotides read TGTGCCAGCAGCGTAGGGGGACTAGCGGGAGGACAAGAGACCCAGTACTTC. The rearrangement links TRBV9 to TRBJ2-5, with 15 bases lining up with TRBD2. CDR1 and CDR2 from the germline V gene are SGDLS and YYNGEE. CDR3 length: 17 amino acids. With 0 bases clipped from V and 2 bases from J, the junction kept 2 bases outside the gene matches.

The V call is TRBV5-1, the J call TRBJ2-3; a weak D match, TRBD1 (5 bases). Trimming removed 6 bases from V and 2 bases from J, with 19 bases in between. This CDR3 is built from 16 residues. CDR1 SGHRS and CDR2 YFSETQ come from the germline V gene. The DNA of the CDR3 is TGCGCCAGCACCTCAGGAACAGGAATATTCACAGATACGCAGTATTTT. It yields the protein CASTSGTGIFTDTQYF.

The J gene is TRBJ2-7, the V gene TRBV18, with 7 bases identical to TRBD2. The trim removed 3 bases at V and 5 bases at J, leaving 4 bases unmatched. The CDR3 totals 13 residues. CDR1 and CDR2 from the germline V gene are KGHSH and LQKENI. For the CDR3, the DNA is TGTGCCAGCTCACCGGGGGGGGTAAACGAGCAGTACTTC. Protein: CASSPGGVNEQYF.

The genes are TRBV28 and TRBJ1-1; a weak D match, TRBD1 (5 bases). The CDR3 is made up of 10 amino acids. In germline, CDR1 is MDHEN, CDR2 SYDVKM. The V end lost 6 bases, the J end lost 8 bases, and 7 bases lay between the germline ends. CDR3 DNA sequence: TGTGCCAGCAGAGACAGAGAAGCTTTCTTT. Amino acid sequence: CASRDREAFF.

The genes are TRBV5-4 and TRBJ1-2; tentatively, D is TRBD1 (5 bases). CDR3 length: 15 amino acids. Germline loops: CDR1 SGHNT, CDR2 YYREEE (reference sequence). V was pared by 4 bases and J by 3 bases, with 16 bases between. The DNA for the CDR3 is TGTGCCAGCAGCGGGGAGTGGGGCGGGGACTATGGCTACACCTTC. Amino acids: CASSGEWGGDYGYTF. Full variable domain (remainder filled in from reference TRBV5-4 and TRBJ1-2): ETGVTQSPTHLIKTRGQQVTLRCSSQSGHNTVSWYQQALGQGPQFIFQYYREEENGRGNFPPRFSGLQFPNYSSELNVNALELDDSALYLCASSGEWGGDYGYTFGSGTRLTVV.

The CDR3 protein is CASSKGLAELTGELFF. As DNA, the CDR3 is TGTGCCAGCAGCAAGGGACTAGCGGAGCTCACCGGGGAGCTGTTTTTT. The rearrangement links TRBV7-2 to TRBJ2-2; 11 bases agree with TRBD2. The CDR3 length is 16 residues. The germline CDR1 and CDR2 sequences are SGHTA and FQGNSA. The V segment lost 5 bases and the J segment 4 bases; nucleotides outside the gene matches: 6.

Points on this clone: Other DNA sequences in this specimen translate into the identical CDR3. The V and J genes are TRBV6-7 and TRBJ1-1; D is unclear. TRBV6-7 is recorded as an ORF, its role being uncertain. The CDR3 is 13 amino acids. Trimming took 6 bases from V and 1 from J, leaving 9 bases between them. As DNA, the CDR3 is TGTGCCAGCAGCCCAGTTCGGAACACTGAAGCTTTCTTT. Amino acid sequence: CASSPVRNTEAFF.

The chain recombines TRBV9 with TRBJ1-5; TRBD1 matches at 8 bases. Germline CDR1 reads SGDLS; CDR2 reads YYNGEE. This CDR3 region has 18 residues. Trimming took 4 bases from V and 0 from J; bases not matched to a gene: 12. CDR3 in DNA: TGTGCCAGCAGCCCCCGACAGGGGACACGTTATAGCAATCAGCCCCAGCATTTT. It encodes CASSPRQGTRYSNQPQHF.

This chain connects TRBV10-3 to TRBJ2-1, with 10 bases aligning to TRBD2. Per germline, CDR1 ENHRY and CDR2 SYGVKD. J gave up 6 bases and V 5 bases, and 7 bases lay outside the gene matches. This CDR3 spans 15 amino acids. CDR3 in amino acids: CAISLSGGASNEQFF. The CDR3 bases are TGTGCCATCAGTCTAAGCGGGGGGGCTAGCAATGAGCAGTTCTTC.

This clone was observed a handful of times. The CDR3 nucleotides read TGTGCCAGCAACCCACAGGGTAACTATGGCTACACCTTC. This sequence encodes CASNPQGNYGYTF. The chain joins TRBV2 to TRBJ1-2; D perhaps matches TRBD1 (6 bases). In germline, CDR1 is SNHLY, CDR2 FYNNEI. This CDR3 is built from 13 residues. With 7 bases removed from V and 1 base from J, the gap between germline ends came to 10 bases. The full variable domain, rest sourced from reference TRBV2 and TRBJ1-2, is EPEVTQTPSHQVTQMGQEVILRCVPISNHLYFYWYRQILGQKVEFLVSFYNNEISEKSEIFDDQFSVERPDGSNFTLKIRSTKLEDSAMYFCASNPQGNYGYTFGSGTRLTVV.

This chain uses TRBV10-3 with TRBJ2-1; possibly TRBD2 for D (6 bases). The CDR3 covers 14 residues. V was pared by 6 bases and J by 3 bases, with 12 bases between. CDR1 and CDR2 from the germline V gene are ENHRY and SYGVKD. CDR3 sequence: CAISTGGDYNEQFF. In DNA, the CDR3 is TGTGCCATCAGCACAGGAGGGGACTACAATGAGCAGTTCTTC.

The J gene is TRBJ2-7, the V gene TRBV19; D is possibly TRBD2 (6 bases). CDR1 is LNHDA, CDR2 SQIVND, per germline (reference sequence). The CDR3 is made up of 11 amino acids. V was cut by 8 bases and J by 8 bases, with 13 bases left in between. The CDR3 region has the DNA TGTGCCAGTGGAGGCGGGGCCCAGCAGTACTTC. As protein: CASGGGAQQYF.

The chain carries TRBV19 and TRBJ1-3; 7 nucleotides agree with TRBD1. Looked up from germline, CDR1 is LNHDA and CDR2 is SQIVND (reference sequence). The CDR3 is 15 amino acids. Trimming took 9 bases from V and 4 from J; bases not matched to a gene: 12. The CDR3 loop reads CASSGDRARGNTIYF. The CDR3 region has the DNA TGTGCCAGCTCCGGCGACAGGGCAAGGGGAAACACCATATATTTT. Full variable domain (rest looked up from reference TRBV19 and TRBJ1-3): DGGITQSPKYLFRKEGQNVTLSCEQNLNHDAMYWYRQDPGQGLRLIYYSQIVNDFQKGDIAEGYSVSREKKESFPLTVTSAQKNPTAFYLCASSGDRARGNTIYFGEGSWLTVV.

This chain links TRBV30 with TRBJ1-2; the D gene is possibly TRBD1 (5 bases). V was shortened by 0 bases and J by 1 base, with 12 bases between the two germline ends. Germline CDR1 reads GTSNPN; CDR2 reads SVGIG (reference sequence). The CDR3 runs 15 residues. The CDR3 nucleotides read TGTGCCTGGAGTGTACTCGACAGCCTTAACTATGGCTACACCTTC. This translates into CAWSVLDSLNYGYTF.

This clone appeared a few times. The chain joins TRBV5-6 to TRBJ1-2, with D possibly matching TRBD1 (6 bases). This CDR3 region has 14 residues. Germline V gene sequence: CDR1 SGHDT, CDR2 YYEEEE. Deletions cut 4 bases from V and 7 bases from J, with 17 bases between. CDR3 nucleotides: TGTGCCAGCAGCCTCGGACAGTACCCCCCTGGCTACACCTTC. Protein sequence: CASSLGQYPPGYTF.

The chain employs TRBV6-1 and TRBJ2-7; D possibly corresponds to TRBD2 (6 bases). This CDR3 spans 14 amino acids. The V and J ends lost 7 bases and 4 bases respectively, with 17 bases between them. Germline V gene sequence: CDR1 MNHNS, CDR2 SASEGT. CDR3 nucleotides: TGTGCCAGCAATCGTGGCGGGAACCTTTACGAGCAGTACTTC. Translating it yields CASNRGGNLYEQYF.